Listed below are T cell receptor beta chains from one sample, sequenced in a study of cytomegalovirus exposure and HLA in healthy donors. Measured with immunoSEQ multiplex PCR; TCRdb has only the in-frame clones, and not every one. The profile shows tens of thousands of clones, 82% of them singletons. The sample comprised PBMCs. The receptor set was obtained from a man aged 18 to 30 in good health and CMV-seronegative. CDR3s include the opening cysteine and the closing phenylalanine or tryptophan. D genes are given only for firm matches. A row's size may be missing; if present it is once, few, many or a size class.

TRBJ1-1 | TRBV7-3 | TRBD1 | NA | TGTGCCAGCAGCCCTCAGGGGGCGGGGACTGGAGCTTTCTTT | CASSPQGAGTGAFF
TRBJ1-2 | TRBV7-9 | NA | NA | TGTGCCAGCAGCTCCCAGAATTTCCAGAACTATGGCTACACCTTC | CASSSQNFQNYGYTF
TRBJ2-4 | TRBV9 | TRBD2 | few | TGTGCCAGCAGCCCTAGCGGGGGGGCGTTTATGAACATTCAGTACTTC | CASSPSGGAFMNIQYF
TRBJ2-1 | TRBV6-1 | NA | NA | TGTGCCAGCAGTGTTCGGGGGAATGAGCAGTTCTTC | CASSVRGNEQFF
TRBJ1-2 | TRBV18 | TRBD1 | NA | TGTGCCAGCTCACCCCGACAGGGAGAGGTTCACTATGGCTACACCTTC | CASSPRQGEVHYGYTF
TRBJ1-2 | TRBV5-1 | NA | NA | TGCGCCAGCAGCTCCGCCCAGGGGTCGGGTGGCTACACCTTC | CASSSAQGSGGYTF
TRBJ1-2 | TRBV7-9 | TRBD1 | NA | TGTGCCAGCAGCTGGGACAGGCGCAACACGGGCTACACCTTC | CASSWDRRNTGYTF
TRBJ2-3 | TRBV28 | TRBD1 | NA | TGTGCCAGCAGTTTAGACAGGGGTCTAGGAACAGATACGCAGTATTTT | CASSLDRGLGTDTQYF
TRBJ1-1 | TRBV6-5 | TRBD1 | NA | TGTGCCAGCAGTTACTCGAGTTCAGGGGGCACTGAAGCTTTCTTT | CASSYSSSGGTEAFF
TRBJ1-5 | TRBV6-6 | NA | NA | TGTGCCAGCAAATTGACAGCGAATCAGCCCCAGCATTTT | CASKLTANQPQHF
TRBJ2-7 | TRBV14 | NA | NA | TGTGCCAGCAGCCAAGTGACAGACTACGAGCAGTACTTC | CASSQVTDYEQYF
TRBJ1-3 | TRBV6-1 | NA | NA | TGTGCCAGCAGTGTCGGCAGGGCTGGAAACACCATATATTTT | CASSVGRAGNTIYF
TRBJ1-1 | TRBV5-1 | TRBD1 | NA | TGCGCCAGCCAGGGAGGAAGACAGGGTTCCACTGAAGCTTTCTTT | CASQGGRQGSTEAFF
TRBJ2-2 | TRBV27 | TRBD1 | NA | TGTGCCAGCAGCCTACGGACAGGGGGCCTCGTCCCCGGGGAGCTGTTTTTT | CASSLRTGGLVPGELFF
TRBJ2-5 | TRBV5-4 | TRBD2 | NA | TGTGCCAGCAGCTTCCTAGCGGGAGTGGAAGAGACCCAGTACTTC | CASSFLAGVEETQYF
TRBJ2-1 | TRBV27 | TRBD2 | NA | TGTGCCAGCCAAAGACTAGCAGCCTACAATGAGCAGTTCTTC | CASQRLAAYNEQFF
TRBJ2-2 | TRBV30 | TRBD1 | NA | TGTGCCTGGCACCTTTCCGGGACAGGGAACACCGGGGAGCTGTTTTTT | CAWHLSGTGNTGELFF
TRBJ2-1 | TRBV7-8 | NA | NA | TGTGCCAGCAGATACGGCCGGGATGACAATGAGCAGTTCTTC | CASRYGRDDNEQFF
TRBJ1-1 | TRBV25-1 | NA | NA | TGTGCCAGCAGTCCCGGCGGGGGCTTTGTTGCTTTCTTT | CASSPGGGFVAFF
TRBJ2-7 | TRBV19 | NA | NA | TGTGCCAGTAGTATAAAAGGGGACGAGCAGTACTTC | CASSIKGDEQYF
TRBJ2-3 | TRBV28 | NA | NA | TGTGCCAGCAGTTTACAGACAGATACGCAGTATTTT | CASSLQTDTQYF
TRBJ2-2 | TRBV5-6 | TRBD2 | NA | TGTGCCAGCAGCTTGGGTAGCGGGAGGGCCGGGGAGCTGTTTTTT | CASSLGSGRAGELFF
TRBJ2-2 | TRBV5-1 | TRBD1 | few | TGCGCCAGCAGCACCTATAGACAGGGCACGAACACCGGGGAGCTGTTTTTT | CASSTYRQGTNTGELFF
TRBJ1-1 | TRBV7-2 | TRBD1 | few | TGTGCCAGCAGCTTAGACAGGGGGGATACTGAAGCTTTCTTT | CASSLDRGDTEAFF
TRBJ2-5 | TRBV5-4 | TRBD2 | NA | TGTGCCAGCAGCCGGCGGACTAGTGTAGAGACCCAGTACTTC | CASSRRTSVETQYF
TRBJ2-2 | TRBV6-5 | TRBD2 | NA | TGTGCCAGCACTCGGGGGGGAGGTTTCACCGGGGAGCTGTTTTTT | CASTRGGGFTGELFF
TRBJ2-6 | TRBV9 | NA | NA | TGTGCCAGCAGCTCGTCGAGGTCTGGGGCCAACGTCCTGACTTTC | CASSSSRSGANVLTF